This T cell receptor (beta chain) was sequenced during a study of shared clonotypes between healthy human individuals (dated by TCRdb to the early 2020s). Regarding the research as a whole: The cohort comprised two women and a few men aged 18 to 49 years. For each donor, CD4 naive and CD4 memory were each run on three plates, CD8 naive on two plates, and CD8 memory on one plate. The study deeply sequenced blood TCR repertoires of five healthy adults to estimate repertoire size and the extent of clonotype sharing between individuals. To increase sequencing depth and limit assay-specific biases, TCR repertoire library preparation and sequencing were carried out by different laboratories using diverse techniques. Between about 0.85 and 10 billion PBMCs per donor were obtained by leukapheresis. Here is what the overall study found, with its caveats: Compared with non-shared clonotypes, clonotypes shared by all four sorted-subset donors had higher generation probabilities. When several donors were compared, the shared fraction of clonotypes was around 5% for naive CD4, about 4% for naive CD8, 2.3% for memory CD4, and 0.4% for memory CD8. Rarefaction of sorted-subset datasets indicated incomplete sequencing despite the large sequencing depth. Larger estimated clonotype richness was generally found for naive subsets than for memory subsets. Sampling was restricted to blood, and TCR repertoires in tissue are likely to differ from TCR repertoires in blood. The small number of donors limited the genetic and exposure-history diversity represented. Pairwise subsampling led to the expectation that sequencing depth would affect the degree of clonotype sharing among donors.

TCR CDR3 regions were amplified from genomic DNA by multiplex PCR using the deep immunoSEQ assay. For each cell subset, the extracted genomic DNA was distributed evenly across all wells of several immunoSEQ 96-well plates, and each plate served as one replicate. For sorted subsets, 150 to 250 ng genomic DNA, equal to tens of thousands of T cell genomes, was loaded into each replicate PCR. The purified libraries were quantified using a Qubit 3.0 fluorometer, sized with a Bioanalyzer 2100, and then quantified again using the KAPA Library Quantification kit. Every immunoSEQ 96-well plate was sequenced on a dedicated single-read 150-cycle Illumina NextSeq 550 flow cell. The authors' analysis ran thus. The immunoSEQ output contained only junctional sequences without quality scores, so filtering could not match that applied to full-length reads. Sequences were annotated with PyIR, a Python wrapper for IgBLAST v1.9, and V/J genes and CDR3 were assigned using IMGT germline references. Reads with weak V/J assignments (E-value above 1e-6), missing CDR3, stop codons, out-of-frame junctions, or ambiguous translated residues were removed. V3J clonotypes were defined by identical inferred V gene, J gene, and CDR3 amino acid sequence. The percentage overlap between two repertoires was calculated by dividing the number of shared unique clonotypes by the size of the smaller repertoire. Three approaches were used to assess repertoire richness: RTK rarefaction, the Chao1 estimator, and Recon v2.1 estimates of unobserved clonotypes. Generation probabilities for all TCRbeta clonotypes obtained by the gDNA method from a few donors were computed using OLGA. TCRdb re-hosts the immuneACCESS table, in-frame sequences only. Its copies lack some clones; in the studies checked, an unresolved V gene accounts for under half of them, and the cause for the rest is not known. V, J and clone size were drawn from that table, and D and trimming were deduced from the DNA. This sample lists about 1 million clones; 65% to 80% were detected once. Jointly, the top ten make up around 1.5% of the sample.

Taken from cysteine to phenylalanine, the CDR3 has 15 residues. The only DNA kept is the CDR3, 45 bases in frame from the first base. The germline V gene supplies CDR1 SGHRS and CDR2 YFSETQ. V drops 0 bases and J drops 4 bases, leaving 14 bases in between. The donors were healthy, HIV-negative adults who had no recently reported acute infections or vaccinations. Every donor was a Caucasian adult living in Nashville, Tennessee, USA. CD4+ T cells were enriched by magnetic negative selection, after which naive cells were positively selected on CD45RA and the negative fraction was taken as the memory subset. Blood was obtained by leukapheresis, after which PBMCs were separated by Ficoll-Histopaque density gradient centrifugation and cryopreserved in liquid nitrogen vapor phase. Purity and quantity of every magnetically sorted T cell population were checked by analytical flow cytometry. From each sorted fraction, genomic DNA was isolated and quantified by UV absorbance on a Nanodrop 2000c.

Regarding this clone: No cognate antigen has been identified for it. Base-call qualities are not available, and no considerably larger clone is one nucleotide away.

The sequencing sample was made of memory CD4+ T cells sorted from blood. Per the publication, the cell subset or site label means: CD45RA-negative fraction. The source of this sequence is a man younger than 30 in good health. The chain links TRBV5-1 with TRBJ2-7; the D region is possibly TRBD1 or TRBD2, each matching across 6 bases. The nucleotide sequence reads TGCGCCAGCAGCTTGGCCTGGGGGGCTGAGTACGAGCAGTACTTC. It is translated as CASSLAWGAEYEQYF.